Listed below are T cell receptor beta chains from one sample, sequenced in a study of blood T cell repertoires in COVID-19. Repertoires were generated with immunoSEQ multiplex PCR, while TCRdb's copy carries only in-frame clones and drops some. The data contain approximately 300,000 clones, about 90% of them singletons. The sample taken for sequencing was PBMCs or T cells enriched from blood (not recorded which). These receptors were taken from a woman under 40 who had recovered from COVID-19. Both conserved end residues are part of each CDR3. The order of the fields is D gene, clone size, J gene, CDR3 length, V gene, CDR3 DNA, CDR3 protein. D genes are given only for firm matches. Size tells how often a clone was seen (once, few, many) or the class of an expanded clone, and some rows leave it out.

TRBD1 once TRBJ2-3 15 TRBV5-5 TGTGCCAGCAGCATAGGGACAGGTTCCACAGATACGCAGTATTTT CASSIGTGSTDTQYF
TRBD1 NA TRBJ1-2 16 TRBV5-5 TGTGCCAGCAGCCCGGGACAGGGTATAAGCTTGGGTGGCTACACCTTC CASSPGQGISLGGYTF
TRBD1 NA TRBJ1-1 15 TRBV19 TGTGCCAGTAGTATTGGGACAGGGGCGGACACTGAAGCTTTCTTT CASSIGTGADTEAFF
NA once TRBJ2-7 15 TRBV4-1 TGCGCCAGCAGCCAAGGGTTCTACCTCTCCTACGAGCAGTACTTC CASSQGFYLSYEQYF
NA NA TRBJ1-5 12 TRBV24-1 TGTGCCACCAGTGATCCCGCGGGGGCCCAGCATTTT CATSDPAGAQHF
TRBD1 NA TRBJ1-2 14 TRBV10-2 TGCGCCAGCAGAGCCGGGACAGGGGGAGAAGGCTACACCTTC CASRAGTGGEGYTF
NA NA TRBJ2-2 15 TRBV5-4 TGTGCCAGCAGCTCGATTACAGGGACCGTCGGGGAGCTGTTTTTT CASSSITGTVGELFF
NA NA TRBJ1-2 13 TRBV2 TGTGCCAGCAAGGAGGGAGGAGGCTATGGCTACACCTTC CASKEGGGYGYTF
TRBD1 once TRBJ1-2 16 TRBV6-5 TGTGCCAGCAGTTACTCTTCCGGGACAGGAACGAATGGCTACACCTTC CASSYSSGTGTNGYTF
TRBD1 NA TRBJ1-5 16 TRBV7-9 TGTGCCAGCAGCTTTTACAGGGGTGGCGGCAATCAGCCCCAGCATTTT CASSFYRGGGNQPQHF
NA NA TRBJ2-7 13 TRBV30 TGTGCCTGGAGTGACGGACAGCTCAGGGGGCAGTACTTC CAWSDGQLRGQYF